This T cell receptor (beta chain) was observed in a study of PD-L1 blockade in urothelial cancer. On the study more broadly: About 90% of the roughly 29 patients were men with bladder-origin urothelial cancer.

CDR1 is SGHNT and CDR2 is YYREEE in the germline V gene (reference sequence). The CDR3 has 16 residues. Germline trimming cut 2 bases from V and 7 bases from J; bases unmatched to any gene: 10. Produced via immunoSEQ multiplex PCR; TCRdb's table is partial and in-frame only. The data show tens of thousands of clones, 85% seen once. Time point indicated: pretreatment peripheral blood. The receptor was derived from an older man with urothelial cancer. The specimen was PBMCs, collected around atezolizumab (anti-PD-L1) treatment. The genes are TRBV5-4 and TRBJ1-3, with 9 bases matching TRBD1. The CDR3 loop reads CASSFLPGQGVNTIYF. The CDR3, as DNA: TGTGCCAGCAGCTTTCTACCGGGACAGGGAGTCAACACCATATATTTT. The whole variable domain, filled in from reference TRBV5-4 and TRBJ1-3, reads ETGVTQSPTHLIKTRGQQVTLRCSSQSGHNTVSWYQQALGQGPQFIFQYYREEENGRGNFPPRFSGLQFPNYSSELNVNALELDDSALYLCASSFLPGQGVNTIYFGEGSWLTVV.